Each of the 12 T cell receptor beta chains below was sequenced from the same sample in a study of control samples from healthy donors and cancer patients. Repertoires were generated with immunoSEQ multiplex PCR, while TCRdb's copy carries only in-frame clones and drops some. The sample consists of over 150,000 clones, 94% of them appearing once. The sequenced material came from blood. The origin of the receptors is a woman between 18 and 30 years old in good health.

The chain couples TRBV18 to TRBJ2-1; D is possibly TRBD1 (6 bases). From germline, CDR1 is KGHSH and CDR2 LQKENI. V was pared by 3 bases and J by 10 bases, with 10 bases between. CDR3 length: 12 residues. The CDR3 DNA reads TGTGCCAGCTCACCCCCGACAGGCGAGCAGTTCTTC. Translated: CASSPPTGEQFF.

The chain carries TRBV28 and TRBJ1-1; 7 bases are a match to TRBD1. CDR3 length: 15 residues. Germline values: CDR1 MDHEN, CDR2 SYDVKM. V dropped 6 bases and J dropped 4; count of bases not matched to a gene: 11. In DNA, the CDR3 is TGTGCCAGCAGCACGGGAACAGGGGTGGGCACTGAAGCTTTCTTT. Amino acid sequence: CASSTGTGVGTEAFF.

V and J are TRBV12-3 or TRBV12-4 and TRBJ1-2; D is undetermined. The CDR3 covers 13 residues. V lost 3 bases and J 0 bases, leaving 5 bases between the germline ends. The CDR3 nucleotides read TGTGCCAGCAGTTTCCGGGCTAACTATGGCTACACCTTC. Amino acid sequence: CASSFRANYGYTF.

CDR3 protein: CASSPGTGTDQETQYF. CDR3 coding DNA: TGCGCCAGCAGCCCAGGCACCGGGACGGATCAAGAGACCCAGTACTTC. The chain is built from TRBV4-3 and TRBJ2-5; TRBD1 or TRBD2 may be the D gene (5 bases each). CDR1 is LGHNA and CDR2 is YSLEER in the germline V gene. The V gene lost 4 bases and the J gene lost 2 bases, with 17 bases spanning the gap. The CDR3 runs 16 residues.

This rearrangement joins TRBV7-8 to TRBJ2-3; D is possibly TRBD2 (5 bases). The germline V gene encodes CDR1 SGHVS and CDR2 FQNEAQ. V lost 5 bases and J lost 1, with 10 bases in between. The CDR3 has 14 amino acids. The CDR3 bases are TGTGCCAGCAGCCGACGGGGTCGCACAGATACGCAGTATTTT. This translates into CASSRRGRTDTQYF.

The chain recombines TRBV13 with TRBJ1-1; a possible D gene is TRBD1 (6 bases). CDR1 and CDR2 (germline): PRHDT, FYEKMQ (reference sequence). CDR3 length: 16 residues. V gave up 5 bases and J gave up 7 bases, with 23 bases separating them. CDR3 in amino acids: CASSHFGGPLPNEAFF. CDR3 bases: TGTGCCAGCAGCCACTTTGGGGGCCCCTTGCCAAATGAAGCTTTCTTT.

The chain uses TRBV7-2 and TRBJ2-5, with TRBD2 as a possible D gene (6 bases). Trimming took off 5 bases at V and 2 bases at J, with 18 bases between the two ends. Germline V CDR1 and CDR2: SGHTA, FQGNSA. This CDR3 region has 16 residues. This CDR3 is CASSLSGGDGQETQYF. The CDR3, as DNA: TGTGCCAGCAGCCTATCAGGAGGGGACGGACAAGAGACCCAGTACTTC. The variable domain in full, with the rest retrieved from reference TRBV7-2 and TRBJ2-5, is GAGVSQSPSNKVTEKGKDVELRCDPISGHTALYWYRQSLGQGLEFLIYFQGNSAPDKSGLPSDRFSAERTGGSVSTLTIQRTQQEDSAVYLCASSLSGGDGQETQYFGPGTRLLVL.

V usage is TRBV7-2 and J usage is TRBJ1-1, with no clear D. Germline V CDR1 and CDR2: SGHTA, FQGNSA. Trimming left V 4 bases short and J 4 bases short, with 13 bases between. The CDR3 spans 14 residues. CDR3 sequence: CASSSLSVSTEAFF. CDR3 DNA: TGTGCCAGCAGCTCCCTAAGTGTGTCCACTGAAGCTTTCTTT.

This chain uses TRBV19 with TRBJ2-1, with 8 positions matching TRBD2. CDR1 is LNHDA, CDR2 SQIVND, per germline (reference sequence). V lost 1 base to trimming and J lost 6 bases; unmatched junction nucleotides: 5. The CDR3 runs to 15 residues. The DNA for the CDR3 is TGTGCCAGTAGTATAGGTGCGGGGGGCCTCAATGAGCAGTTCTTC. Its translation is CASSIGAGGLNEQFF.

The chain is built from TRBV19 and TRBJ1-5; D is unresolved. The germline V gene has CDR1 LNHDA and CDR2 SQIVND (reference sequence). Trimming pared 2 bases from V and 1 base from J, leaving 18 bases between. The CDR3 covers 18 residues. CDR3 in amino acids: CASSISWGSFSSNQPQHF. The CDR3 region has the DNA TGTGCCAGTAGTATATCATGGGGATCGTTTTCCAGCAATCAGCCCCAGCATTTT.

The chain couples TRBV7-9 to TRBJ1-5; D not certain. The CDR3 is 13 residues long. V dropped 0 bases and J dropped 7 bases, with 7 bases sitting between them. CDR1 and CDR2 (germline): SEHNR, FQNEAQ (reference sequence). The CDR3 DNA sequence: TGTGCCAGCAGCTTAGCGGACGCGCAGCCCCAGCATTTT. Amino acids: CASSLADAQPQHF. The variable domain in full, completed from reference TRBV7-9 and TRBJ1-5, reads DTGVSQNPRHKITKRGQNVTFRCDPISEHNRLYWYRQTLGQGPEFLTYFQNEAQLEKSRLLSDRFSAERPKGSFSTLEIQRTEQGDSAMYLCASSLADAQPQHFGDGTRLSIL.

This clone was seen only once. V and J are TRBV12-3 or TRBV12-4 and TRBJ2-3; D unclear. Deletions cut 2 bases from V and 6 bases from J, with 3 bases between. The CDR3 consists of 11 residues. CDR3: CASSLRDTQYF. DNA for the CDR3: TGTGCCAGCAGTTTACGGGATACGCAGTATTTT.